In its sample, the clone carrying this T cell receptor (beta chain) was seen many times. As yet, its antigen is unknown. V was clipped by 2 bases and J by 4 bases; unmatched bases: 12. The CDR3 has 17 residues. The germline V gene has CDR1 PRHDT and CDR2 FYEKMQ (reference sequence). Stated time point: persistent/refractory GD, antithyroid drugs over 5 years with positive TRAb. Generation of the TCR library employed RNA extracted from PBMCs. The collection involved drawing roughly 9 milliliters of peripheral blood into EDTA tubes. This specimen belongs to a study of regulatory T cells in long-lasting Graves disease. Study in general: Persistence in Graves' disease required over 5 years of antithyroid drugs plus positive TSH receptor antibodies.

Study-level points and caveats: Having only a small sample size may have limited accuracy.

Libraries of TCR beta came from iRepertoire HTBI primers plus Arm-PCR of CDR3 regions. MiXCR was run by TCRdb on the multiplex PCR reads, yielding one entry per CDR3 protein. Of some 470,000 distinct CDR3 sequences listed, 20% to 25% are singletons. The source material was peripheral blood mononuclear cells (PBMCs), sampled when the disease was refractory, from a patient treated with antithyroid drugs. The rearrangement uses TRBV13 and TRBJ2-5; 8 positions agree with TRBD2. The receptor was isolated from a female donor with Graves disease. CDR3 sequence (DNA): TGTGCCAGCAGCTTACCCTCGGGACTAGTGAGTAGAGAGACCCAGTACTTC. It codes for CASSLPSGLVSRETQYF.